This T cell receptor beta chain was recovered during a study of blood T cell repertoires in COVID-19. The table came from immunoSEQ multiplex PCR; TCRdb's copy has only in-frame clones and leaves some out. The sample has approximately 190,000 clones; 85% to 90% are singletons. Which cohort a participant joined came from the clinical history participants gave. In germline, CDR1 is LNHDA, CDR2 SQIVND (reference sequence). The CDR3 spans 13 residues. V dropped 6 bases and J dropped 3 bases, with 11 bases sitting between them. This rearrangement joins TRBV19 to TRBJ1-1; D gene uncertain. This clonotype was sampled from a woman between 40 and 50 years old in a cohort exposed to, infected with or recovered from COVID-19 (not recorded which). The sequenced sample was PBMCs or T cells enriched from blood (not recorded which). The CDR3 here is CASSQGSDTEAFF. In DNA form, the CDR3 reads TGTGCCAGTAGCCAAGGGAGCGACACTGAAGCTTTCTTT.